This T cell receptor (beta chain) was identified in a study of shared clonotypes between healthy human individuals. This clone has only one observation. Clones were read by immunoSEQ multiplex PCR, and TCRdb kept only the in-frame ones, dropping some. Altogether 700,000 or so clones are present, about 78% being singletons, with the ten largest covering about 1.8%. From germline, CDR1 is MGHDK and CDR2 SYGVNS. This CDR3 region has 18 residues. Trimming removed 2 bases at V and 1 base at J, with 18 bases between. The chain employs TRBV25-1 and TRBJ2-1, with a possible D match to TRBD2 (5 bases). The specimen sequenced was memory CD4+ T cells sorted from blood. Subset in this sample: CD45RA-negative fraction. The receptor's source is a woman aged 25 to 39 in good health. CDR3 amino acids: CASSEINSGTVSYNEQFF. CDR3 bases: TGTGCCAGCAGTGAAATAAATTCGGGAACGGTGTCCTACAATGAGCAGTTCTTC.